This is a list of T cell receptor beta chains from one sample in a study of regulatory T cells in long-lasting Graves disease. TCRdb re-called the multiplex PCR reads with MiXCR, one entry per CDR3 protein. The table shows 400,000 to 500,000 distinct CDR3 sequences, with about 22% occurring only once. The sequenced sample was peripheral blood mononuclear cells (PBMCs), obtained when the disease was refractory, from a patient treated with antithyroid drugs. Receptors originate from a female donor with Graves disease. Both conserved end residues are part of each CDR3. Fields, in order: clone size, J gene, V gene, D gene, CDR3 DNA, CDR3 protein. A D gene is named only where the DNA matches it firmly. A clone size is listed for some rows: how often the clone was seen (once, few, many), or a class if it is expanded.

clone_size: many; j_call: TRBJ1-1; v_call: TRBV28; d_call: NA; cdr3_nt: TGTGCCAGCAGGCAACAGGACACTGAAGCTTTCTTT; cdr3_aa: CASRQQDTEAFF
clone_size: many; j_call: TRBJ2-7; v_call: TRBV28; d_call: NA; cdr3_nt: TGTGCCAGCAGCAACCTAAAACTGCGATCCGGGACGATCTACGAGCAGTACTTC; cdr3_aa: CASSNLKLRSGTIYEQYF
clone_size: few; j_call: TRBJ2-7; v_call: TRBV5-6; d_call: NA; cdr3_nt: TGTGCCAGCACCAGGATCGGGGAGATCTCCTACGAGCAGTACTTC; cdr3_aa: CASTRIGEISYEQYF
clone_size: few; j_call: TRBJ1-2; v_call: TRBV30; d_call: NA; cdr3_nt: TGTGCCTGGTCAAACAGCTATGGCTACACCTTC; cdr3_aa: CAWSNSYGYTF
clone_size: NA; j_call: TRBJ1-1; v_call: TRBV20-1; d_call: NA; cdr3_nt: TGCAGTGCTAGGGATCTAGGGCTTACTGAAGCTTTCTTT; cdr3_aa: CSARDLGLTEAFF
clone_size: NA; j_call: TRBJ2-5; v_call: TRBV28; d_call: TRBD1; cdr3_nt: TGTGCCAGCAGTTCAAACAGGGGGCGAGAGACCCAGTACTTC; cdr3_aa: CASSSNRGRETQYF
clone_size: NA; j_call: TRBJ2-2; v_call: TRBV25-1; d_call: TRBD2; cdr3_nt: TGTGCCAGCAGTGCACCCGGGGGGGGCCCCAATCCGGGGGAGCTGTTTTTT; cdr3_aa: CASSAPGGGPNPGELFF
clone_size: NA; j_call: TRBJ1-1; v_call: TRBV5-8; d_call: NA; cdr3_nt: TGTGCCAGCAGCTCGGGGGGCGCTGAAGCTTTCTTT; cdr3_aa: CASSSGGAEAFF
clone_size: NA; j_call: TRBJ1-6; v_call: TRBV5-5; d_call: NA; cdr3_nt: TGTGCCAGCACCGCGGATTTTTATAATTCACCCCTCCACTTT; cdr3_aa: CASTADFYNSPLHF
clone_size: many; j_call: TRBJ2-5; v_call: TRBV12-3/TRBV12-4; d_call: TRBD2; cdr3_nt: TGTGCCAGCAGTCCGACCCTGGGACTAGCGGGAGGGCCGATGAAGACCCAGTACTTC; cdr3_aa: CASSPTLGLAGGPMKTQYF
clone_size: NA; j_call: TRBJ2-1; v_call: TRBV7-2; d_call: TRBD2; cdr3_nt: TGTGCCAGCAGCTTAATTTCACTAGCGGGATATACTGAGCAGTTCTTC; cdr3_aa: CASSLISLAGYTEQFF